Below, one TCR beta chain is given with its context. Generated by immunoSEQ multiplex PCR, the TCRdb table keeps only in-frame clones and is missing some. This sample yields tens of thousands of clones, of which 75% to 90% are seen a single time; roughly 4.6% belongs to the top ten. The sample comes from a study of technical replicates of blood from a handful of donors. Deletions cut 4 bases from V and 8 bases from J, with 14 bases between. The CDR3 runs to 13 residues. Germline CDR1 MNHNS, CDR2 SASEGT. Input material: PBMCs. This TCR was sampled from a human donor in good health. Some clones in this sample may be carry-over from other donors' samples. This sequence joins TRBV6-1 and TRBJ1-2; no firm D call. CDR3 bases: TGTGCCAGCAGTGCATCGGTGTTCCTAGGCTACACCTTC. It encodes CASSASVFLGYTF.